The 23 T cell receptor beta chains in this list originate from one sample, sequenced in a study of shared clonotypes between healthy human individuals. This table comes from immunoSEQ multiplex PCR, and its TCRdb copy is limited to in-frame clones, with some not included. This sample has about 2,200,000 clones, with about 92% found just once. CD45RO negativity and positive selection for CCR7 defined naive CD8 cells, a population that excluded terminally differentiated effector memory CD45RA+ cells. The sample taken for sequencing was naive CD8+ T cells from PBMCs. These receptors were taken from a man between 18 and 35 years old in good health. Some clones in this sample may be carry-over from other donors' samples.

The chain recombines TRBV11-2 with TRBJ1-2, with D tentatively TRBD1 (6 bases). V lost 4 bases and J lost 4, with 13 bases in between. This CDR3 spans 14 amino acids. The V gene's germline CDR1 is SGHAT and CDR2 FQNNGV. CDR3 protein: CASSSGTPIYGYTF. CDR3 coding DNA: TGTGCCAGCAGCTCCGGGACACCTATCTATGGCTACACCTTC.

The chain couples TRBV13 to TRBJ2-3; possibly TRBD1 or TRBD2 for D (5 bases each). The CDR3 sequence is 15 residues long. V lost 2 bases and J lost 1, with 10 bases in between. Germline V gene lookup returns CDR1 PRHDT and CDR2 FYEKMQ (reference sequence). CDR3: CASSLQRGRTDTQYF. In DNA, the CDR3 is TGTGCCAGCAGCTTACAACGGGGACGCACAGATACGCAGTATTTT.

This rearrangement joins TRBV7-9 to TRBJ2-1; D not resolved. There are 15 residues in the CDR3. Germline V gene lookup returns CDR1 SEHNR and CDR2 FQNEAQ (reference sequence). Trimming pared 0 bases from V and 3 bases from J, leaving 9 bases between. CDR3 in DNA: TGTGCCAGCAGCTTAGCGGGATTACGCTACAATGAGCAGTTCTTC. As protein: CASSLAGLRYNEQFF.

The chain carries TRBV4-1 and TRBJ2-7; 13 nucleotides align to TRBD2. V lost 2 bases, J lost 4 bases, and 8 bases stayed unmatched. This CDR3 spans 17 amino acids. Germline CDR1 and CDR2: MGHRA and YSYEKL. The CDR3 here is CASSQHSGTSGTYEQYF. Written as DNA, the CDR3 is TGCGCCAGCAGCCAACATTCTGGGACTAGCGGGACGTACGAGCAGTACTTC.

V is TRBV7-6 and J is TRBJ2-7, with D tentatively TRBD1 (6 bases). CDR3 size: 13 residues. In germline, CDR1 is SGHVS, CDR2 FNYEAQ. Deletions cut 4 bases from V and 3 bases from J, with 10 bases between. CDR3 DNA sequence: TGTGCCAGCAGCTGGGGGCACGGCTACGAGCAGTACTTC. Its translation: CASSWGHGYEQYF.

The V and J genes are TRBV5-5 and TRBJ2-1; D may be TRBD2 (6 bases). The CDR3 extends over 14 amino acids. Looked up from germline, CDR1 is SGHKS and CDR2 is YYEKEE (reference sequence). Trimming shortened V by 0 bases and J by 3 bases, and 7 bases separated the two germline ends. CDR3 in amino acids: CASSLVRDYNEQFF. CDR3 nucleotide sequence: TGTGCCAGCAGCTTGGTGCGGGACTACAATGAGCAGTTCTTC.

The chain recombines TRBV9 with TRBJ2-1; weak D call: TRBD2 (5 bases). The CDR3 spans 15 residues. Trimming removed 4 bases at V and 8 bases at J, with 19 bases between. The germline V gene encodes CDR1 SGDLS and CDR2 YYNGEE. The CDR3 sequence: CASSPGIVPWDEQFF. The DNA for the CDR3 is TGTGCCAGCAGCCCGGGAATAGTGCCATGGGATGAGCAGTTCTTC.

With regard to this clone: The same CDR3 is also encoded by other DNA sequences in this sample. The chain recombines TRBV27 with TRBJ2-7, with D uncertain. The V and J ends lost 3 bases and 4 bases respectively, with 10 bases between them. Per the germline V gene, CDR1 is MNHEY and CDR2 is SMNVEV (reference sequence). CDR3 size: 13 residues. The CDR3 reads CASSFGPLYEQYF. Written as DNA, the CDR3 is TGTGCCAGCAGTTTCGGACCCTTGTACGAGCAGTACTTC.

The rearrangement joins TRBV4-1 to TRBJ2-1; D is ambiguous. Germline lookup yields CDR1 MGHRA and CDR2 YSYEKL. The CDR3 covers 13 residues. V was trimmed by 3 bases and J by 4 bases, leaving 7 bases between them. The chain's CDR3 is CASSQTKYNEQFF. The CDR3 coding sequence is TGCGCCAGCAGCCAGACAAAATACAATGAGCAGTTCTTC.

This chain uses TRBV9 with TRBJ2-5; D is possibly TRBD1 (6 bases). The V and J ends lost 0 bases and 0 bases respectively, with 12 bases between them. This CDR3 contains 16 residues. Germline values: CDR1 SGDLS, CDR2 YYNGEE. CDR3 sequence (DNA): TGTGCCAGCAGCGTAGGAGGCGGACAGAACCAAGAGACCCAGTACTTC. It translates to CASSVGGGQNQETQYF.

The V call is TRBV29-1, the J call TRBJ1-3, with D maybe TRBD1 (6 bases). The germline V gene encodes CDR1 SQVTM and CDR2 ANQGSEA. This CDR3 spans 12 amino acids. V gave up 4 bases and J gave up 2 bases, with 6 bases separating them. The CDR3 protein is CSVAGAGNTIYF. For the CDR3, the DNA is TGCAGCGTTGCAGGGGCTGGAAACACCATATATTTT.

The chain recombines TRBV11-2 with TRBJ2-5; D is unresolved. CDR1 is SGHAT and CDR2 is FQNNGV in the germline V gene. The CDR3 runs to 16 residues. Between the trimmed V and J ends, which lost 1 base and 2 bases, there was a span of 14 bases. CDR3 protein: CASSLGLSILQETQYF. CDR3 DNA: TGTGCCAGCAGCTTAGGACTTTCGATCTTGCAAGAGACCCAGTACTTC.

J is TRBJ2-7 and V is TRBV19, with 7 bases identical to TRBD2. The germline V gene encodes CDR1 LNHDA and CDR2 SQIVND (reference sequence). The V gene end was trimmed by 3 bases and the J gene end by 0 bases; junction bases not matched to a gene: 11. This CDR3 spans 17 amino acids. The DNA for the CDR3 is TGTGCCAGTAGTATCGTGGGGCTAGCGGATAGCTCCTACGAGCAGTACTTC. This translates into CASSIVGLADSSYEQYF.

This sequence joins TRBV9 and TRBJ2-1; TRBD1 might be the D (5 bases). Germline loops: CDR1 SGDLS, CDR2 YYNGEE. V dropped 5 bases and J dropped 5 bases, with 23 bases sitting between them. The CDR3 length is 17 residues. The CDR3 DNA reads TGTGCCAGCAGTAACACCCCAGGGCCCGGCCGCCACAATGAGCAGTTCTTC. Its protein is CASSNTPGPGRHNEQFF.

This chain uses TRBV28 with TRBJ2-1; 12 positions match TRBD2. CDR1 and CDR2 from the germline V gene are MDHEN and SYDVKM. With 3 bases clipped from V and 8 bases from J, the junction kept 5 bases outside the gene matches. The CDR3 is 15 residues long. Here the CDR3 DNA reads TGTGCCAGCAGTTTGATGACTAGCGGGGGCGATGAGCAGTTCTTC. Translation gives CASSLMTSGGDEQFF. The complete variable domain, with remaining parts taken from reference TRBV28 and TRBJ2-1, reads DVKVTQSSRYLVKRTGEKVFLECVQDMDHENMFWYRQDPGLGLRLIYFSYDVKMKEKGDIPEGYSVSREKKERFSLILESASTNQTSMYLCASSLMTSGGDEQFFGPGTRLTVL.

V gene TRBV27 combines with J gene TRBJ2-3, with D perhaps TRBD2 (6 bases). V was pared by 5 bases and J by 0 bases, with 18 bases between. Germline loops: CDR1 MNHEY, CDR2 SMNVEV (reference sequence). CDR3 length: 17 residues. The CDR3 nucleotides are TGTGCCAGCAGTCCCACGCTCCTAGCGCTTAGCACAGATACGCAGTATTTT. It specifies CASSPTLLALSTDTQYF.

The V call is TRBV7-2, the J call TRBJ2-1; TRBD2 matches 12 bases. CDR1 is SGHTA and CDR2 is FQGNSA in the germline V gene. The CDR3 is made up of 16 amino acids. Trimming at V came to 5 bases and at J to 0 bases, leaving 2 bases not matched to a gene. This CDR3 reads CASSRTSGTSYNEQFF. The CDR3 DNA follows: TGTGCCAGCAGCCGGACTAGCGGGACCTCCTACAATGAGCAGTTCTTC.

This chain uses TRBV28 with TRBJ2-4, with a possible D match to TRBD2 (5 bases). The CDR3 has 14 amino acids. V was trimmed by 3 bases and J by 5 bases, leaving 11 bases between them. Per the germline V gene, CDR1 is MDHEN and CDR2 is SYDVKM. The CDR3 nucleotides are TGTGCCAGCAGTTTCATAGGAGGACAAAACATTCAGTACTTC. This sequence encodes CASSFIGGQNIQYF.

The CDR3 here is CASSQDRSLQRGTDTQYF. As DNA, the CDR3 is TGCGCCAGCAGCCAAGATAGGAGCCTCCAAAGGGGCACAGATACGCAGTATTTT. This chain links TRBV4-1 with TRBJ2-3, with no clear D. CDR3 length equals 18 residues. The germline V gene has CDR1 MGHRA and CDR2 YSYEKL. With 0 bases removed from V and 1 base from J, the gap between germline ends came to 17 bases.

In DNA, the CDR3 is TGTGCCAGTAGTATATCCCTAACATTGAACACTGAAGCTTTCTTT. It yields the protein CASSISLTLNTEAFF. J is TRBJ1-1 and V is TRBV19, with D unresolved. The length of the CDR3 is 15 residues. V lost 2 bases and J 0 bases, leaving 10 bases between the germline ends. CDR1 LNHDA and CDR2 SQIVND come from the germline V gene (reference sequence).

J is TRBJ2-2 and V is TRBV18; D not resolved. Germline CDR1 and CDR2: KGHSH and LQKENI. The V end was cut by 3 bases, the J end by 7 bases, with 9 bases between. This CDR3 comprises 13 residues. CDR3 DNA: TGTGCCAGCTCACCGGAGTATGGCGGGGAGCTGTTTTTT. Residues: CASSPEYGGELFF.

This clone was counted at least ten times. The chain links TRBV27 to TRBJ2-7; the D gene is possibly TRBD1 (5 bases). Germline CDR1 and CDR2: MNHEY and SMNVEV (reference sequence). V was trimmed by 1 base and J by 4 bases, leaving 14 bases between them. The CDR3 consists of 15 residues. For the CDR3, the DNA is TGTGCCAGCAGTTTATGGGCAGGGCAGGCGTACGAGCAGTACTTC. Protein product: CASSLWAGQAYEQYF.

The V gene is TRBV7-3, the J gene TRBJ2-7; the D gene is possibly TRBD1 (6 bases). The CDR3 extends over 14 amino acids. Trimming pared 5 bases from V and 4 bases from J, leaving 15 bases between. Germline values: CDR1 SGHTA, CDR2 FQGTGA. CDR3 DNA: TGTGCCAGCAGCCAAAGGAGCAGGGGTTACGAGCAGTACTTC. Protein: CASSQRSRGYEQYF.